The clone carrying this T cell receptor beta chain was seen ten or more times. These data are taken from a study of T cells in Graves' hyperthyroidism and ophthalmopathy. Study-level background: Peripheral blood samples were taken at initial diagnosis, prior to any treatment.

Germline CDR1 is DFQATT and CDR2 is SNEGSKA (reference sequence). CDR3 size: 13 residues. From 10 ml of fresh peripheral blood, PBMCs were isolated. Amplification targeted TCR beta CDR3 regions from RNA transcripts. When the TCR CDR3 underwent first-round RT-PCR, the HTBI primer set was used. Using its own MiXCR run on the multiplex PCR reads, TCRdb lists one record per CDR3 protein. Counted here are a few hundred thousand distinct CDR3 sequences, more than 12% occurring once; the ten biggest clones make up 32%. Sample: blood. The clonotype comes from a woman aged 25-40 years with Graves' hyperthyroidism. The V call is TRBV20-1, the J call TRBJ1-6; D call uncertain. The CDR3 bases are TGCAGCGCGGGCGAGGACTATAATTCACCCCTCCACTTT. It specifies CSAGEDYNSPLHF.